Below are 8 T cell receptor beta chains sequenced from a single sample in a study of PD-1 blockade in classical Hodgkin lymphoma. Time point denoted: cycle 4 day 1 (C4D1), after less than 7 weeks of nivolumab. Exposure to brentuximab vedotin varied, and each patient had relapsed following autologous stem cell transplantation. Magnetic negative selection served to purify CD4+ T cells out of PBMCs that had been thawed. Using immunoSEQ multiplex PCR, the repertoire was profiled, and TCRdb retains in-frame clones only, with some absent. The data contain around 37,000 clones, around 90% of them seen just once; the ten biggest clones take up 0.3%. The input for sequencing was CD4+ T cells from blood, taken before the fourth cycle of nivolumab. The receptor source for this set is a human donor with classical Hodgkin lymphoma.

J is TRBJ1-5 and V is TRBV27; D unresolved. Germline V gene lookup returns CDR1 MNHEY and CDR2 SMNVEV (reference sequence). V was cut by 6 bases and J by 8 bases, with 14 bases left in between. There are 13 residues in the CDR3. CDR3 protein: CASSLDGPEPQHF. In nucleotides, the CDR3 is TGTGCCAGCAGCTTGGACGGTCCTGAGCCCCAGCATTTT.

The chain uses TRBV9 and TRBJ2-2; 7 bases align to TRBD1. Germline lookup yields CDR1 SGDLS and CDR2 YYNGEE. The CDR3 covers 14 residues. The V gene end was trimmed by 1 base and the J gene end by 7 bases; junction bases not matched to a gene: 4. CDR3: CASSVRQGGGELFF. The CDR3 DNA reads as TGTGCCAGCAGCGTACGACAGGGTGGCGGGGAGCTGTTTTTT.

This rearrangement joins TRBV30 to TRBJ2-1; tentatively, D is TRBD1 (5 bases). The germline gives CDR1 GTSNPN, CDR2 SVGIG (reference sequence). Trimming stripped 2 bases from V and 0 bases from J, with 11 bases between. CDR3 length: 15 residues. CDR3 in DNA: TGTGCCTGGAGTCGAAATAGGGGCTCCTACAATGAGCAGTTCTTC. It specifies CAWSRNRGSYNEQFF.

This chain uses TRBV30 with TRBJ2-7; D gene ambiguous. Germline V lookup: CDR1 GTSNPN, CDR2 SVGIG (reference sequence). The V end was cut by 6 bases, the J end by 0 bases, with 12 bases between. There are 13 residues in the CDR3. CDR3 coding DNA: TGTGCCTGCCCTGCCGCGAGCTCCTACGAGCAGTACTTC. It specifies CACPAASSYEQYF.

The J gene is TRBJ2-2, the V gene TRBV2; D remains unclear. Germline CDR1 reads SNHLY; CDR2 reads FYNNEI. V lost 8 bases and J 1 base, leaving 11 bases between the germline ends. CDR3 length equals 14 residues. The CDR3 sequence is CASLSSRNTGELFF. CDR3 DNA: TGTGCCAGCTTATCCAGCCGGAACACCGGGGAGCTGTTTTTT.

The chain couples TRBV10-3 to TRBJ1-2; the D gene is possibly TRBD1 (6 bases). Germline CDR1 ENHRY, CDR2 SYGVKD. Trimming pared 0 bases from V and 8 bases from J, leaving 19 bases between. The CDR3 consists of 16 residues. The CDR3 bases are TGTGCCATCAGTGAGTCGATGGGCAGGGGTTTTCGAGGCTACACCTTC. Translating gives CAISESMGRGFRGYTF.

The rearrangement links TRBV30 to TRBJ1-2; no clear D gene. The CDR3 extends over 13 amino acids. Trimming removed 0 bases from V and 3 bases from J, with 8 bases in between. Per the germline V gene, CDR1 is GTSNPN and CDR2 is SVGIG (reference sequence). The CDR3 DNA reads TGTGCCTGGAGTGTAGGAGTTCACTATGGCTACACCTTC. Its translation is CAWSVGVHYGYTF.

The genes are TRBV4-1 and TRBJ2-3; D not certain. The CDR3 runs 15 residues. CDR1 and CDR2 from the germline V gene are MGHRA and YSYEKL. V lost 0 bases to trimming and J lost 2 bases, with 9 bases between them. CDR3 in amino acids: CASSQESPFTDTQYF. CDR3 coding DNA: TGCGCCAGCAGCCAAGAAAGCCCTTTCACAGATACGCAGTATTTT.